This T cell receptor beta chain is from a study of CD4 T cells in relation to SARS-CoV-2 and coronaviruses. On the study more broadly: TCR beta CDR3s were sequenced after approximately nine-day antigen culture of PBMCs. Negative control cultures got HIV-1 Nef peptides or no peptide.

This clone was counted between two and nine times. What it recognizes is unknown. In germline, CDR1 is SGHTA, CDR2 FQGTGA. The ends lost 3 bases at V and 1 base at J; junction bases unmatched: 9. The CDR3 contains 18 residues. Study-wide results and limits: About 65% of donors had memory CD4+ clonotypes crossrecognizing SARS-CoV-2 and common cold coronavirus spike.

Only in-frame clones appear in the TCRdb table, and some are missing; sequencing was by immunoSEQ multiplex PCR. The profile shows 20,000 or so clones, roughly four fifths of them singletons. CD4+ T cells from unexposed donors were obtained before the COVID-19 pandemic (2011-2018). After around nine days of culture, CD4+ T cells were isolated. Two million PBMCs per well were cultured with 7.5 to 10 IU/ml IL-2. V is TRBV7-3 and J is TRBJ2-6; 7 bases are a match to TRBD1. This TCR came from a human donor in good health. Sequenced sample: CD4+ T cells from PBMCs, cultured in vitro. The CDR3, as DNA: TGTGCCAGCAGCTTTCCGGGACAGATCTTATCTGGGGCCAACGTCCTGACTTTC. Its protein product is CASSFPGQILSGANVLTF.